These T cell receptor beta chains were read from a single sample in a study of T cells in Graves' hyperthyroidism and ophthalmopathy. TCRdb processed the multiplex PCR reads anew with MiXCR; each CDR3 protein has one entry. This repertoire shows 620,000 or so distinct CDR3 sequences, around 15% found once; its top ten account for about 12%. The specimen sequenced was blood. The source is a woman in her fifties or sixties with Graves' ophthalmopathy. Each CDR3 is given without its conserved first and last residue.

TRBV6-1	TRBJ1-2	ASSGGGQYYGYT
TRBV5-1	TRBJ2-7	ASNAGTPKSSYEQY
TRBV12-3/TRBV12-4	TRBJ2-5	ASSLADYQETQY
TRBV14	TRBJ1-6	ASSQVWGRINSPLH
TRBV28	TRBJ2-1	ASSLYAQGLGSSEQF
TRBV27	TRBJ2-7	ASSSQREDRGHEQY
TRBV30	TRBJ2-1	AWTKRTSGRETYNEQF
TRBV7-2	TRBJ1-4	ASSSQGRGLEKLF
TRBV29-1	TRBJ2-1	SVEGIHFNEQF
TRBV5-1	TRBJ2-3	ASSFGGNTGKSTDTQY
TRBV7-2	TRBJ2-5	ASSSSLAASLKTQY
TRBV20-1	TRBJ2-2	SARDRLAGTTGELF
TRBV5-1	TRBJ2-1	ASSLQGQGTYNEQF
TRBV7-9	TRBJ1-5	ASSLGFGGEGGQPQH
TRBV20-1	TRBJ1-6	SAQWGADNSPLH
TRBV7-9	TRBJ2-3	ASSFSGRAGDTQY
TRBV14	TRBJ2-5	ASSQRTGLKETQY
TRBV28	TRBJ1-2	ASRIPAGIYGYT
TRBV10-3	TRBJ2-5	AIRGQGQETQY
TRBV20-1	TRBJ2-1	SARAGLKRQPLRVEQF
TRBV13	TRBJ2-1	ASSLRLAGFYNEQF
TRBV5-4	TRBJ2-2	ASSSGKGITGELF
TRBV2	TRBJ1-1	ASMTGHMNTEAF
TRBV6-1	TRBJ1-2	ASSYPTRQAHSNYGYT
TRBV11-2	TRBJ2-2	ASSSIAGENTGELF
TRBV15	TRBJ2-7	ATSRLYYEQY
TRBV15	TRBJ1-2	ATSRIISGGYGYT
TRBV28	TRBJ2-7	ASSPGGRSSYEQY
TRBV29-1	TRBJ1-2	SVPTVSYGYT
TRBV29-1	TRBJ2-1	SVYSIHLDNEQF
TRBV6-1	TRBJ2-2	ASTDGAGGQNTGELF
TRBV4-1	TRBJ2-3	ASSQERTGTRTSSTDTQY
TRBV7-2	TRBJ2-1	ASSSRLGPLSSYNEQF
TRBV6-1	TRBJ1-4	ASSEELAGGYEKLF
TRBV6-1	TRBJ1-5	ASSDRGHQPQH
TRBV7-7	TRBJ2-1	ASSLEQYNEQF
TRBV30	TRBJ2-1	AWSSRTSVNNEQF
TRBV15	TRBJ2-7	ATSSPWNDSPHEQY
TRBV2	TRBJ2-1	ASSERGNNEQF
TRBV5-6	TRBJ2-7	ASSLYAGDIYEQY
TRBV18	TRBJ2-1	ASSDVIRDDQF
TRBV3-1	TRBJ2-1	ASRLTSGRADEQF
TRBV9	TRBJ2-1	ASSVSTRGSYNEQF
TRBV2	TRBJ1-5	ASSRESRQPQH
TRBV7-9	TRBJ2-3	ASSIPRGPDTQY
TRBV3-1	TRBJ2-7	ASSQAVQTSGEQY
TRBV7-6	TRBJ2-3	ASSLEPGTDTQY
TRBV5-1	TRBJ2-1	ASSQGGTSYNEQF
TRBV12-3/TRBV12-4	TRBJ2-1	ASYPRVGREQF
TRBV7-9	TRBJ2-7	ASSIWTGLAYEQY
TRBV7-2	TRBJ2-5	ASSPTGLSAETQY
TRBV29-1	TRBJ2-7	SAGGLADYEQY
TRBV11-2	TRBJ2-1	ASSLGWGAPQQF
TRBV19	TRBJ2-1	ASSIEWDRYNEQF
TRBV5-1	TRBJ2-1	ASKTALYNEQF
TRBV2	TRBJ1-1	ASSEEVNTEAF
TRBV20-1	TRBJ1-2	SARQGANYGYT
TRBV9	TRBJ2-7	ASSVDGAPTEEQY
TRBV7-9	TRBJ2-1	ASSPLDGERNEQF